This paragraph reports one TCR beta chain. The data stem from a study of CD8+CD57+ T cells in acquired aplastic anemia. V shed 5 bases and J 14 bases; nucleotides not matched to a gene: 13. The CDR3 is 14 residues long. The use of genomic DNA as template underpinned the TCR beta VDJ and CDR3 profiling. TCRdb independently ran MiXCR on the reads; one entry per CDR3 protein. The sample has about 130,000 distinct CDR3 sequences; more than 40% are singletons. This TCR came from a human donor in good health, serving as a control. The genes are TRBV12-3 or TRBV12-4 and TRBJ1-4; 8 nucleotides agree with TRBD1. Sequences were obtained from sorted CD4+, CD8+, or CD8+CD57+ T cells (not recorded which) from PBMCs. CDR3 in amino acids: CASSLGQGYERLFF. CDR3 coding DNA: TGTGCCAGCAGTCTAGGACAGGGCTATGAAAGGCTGTTTTTT.